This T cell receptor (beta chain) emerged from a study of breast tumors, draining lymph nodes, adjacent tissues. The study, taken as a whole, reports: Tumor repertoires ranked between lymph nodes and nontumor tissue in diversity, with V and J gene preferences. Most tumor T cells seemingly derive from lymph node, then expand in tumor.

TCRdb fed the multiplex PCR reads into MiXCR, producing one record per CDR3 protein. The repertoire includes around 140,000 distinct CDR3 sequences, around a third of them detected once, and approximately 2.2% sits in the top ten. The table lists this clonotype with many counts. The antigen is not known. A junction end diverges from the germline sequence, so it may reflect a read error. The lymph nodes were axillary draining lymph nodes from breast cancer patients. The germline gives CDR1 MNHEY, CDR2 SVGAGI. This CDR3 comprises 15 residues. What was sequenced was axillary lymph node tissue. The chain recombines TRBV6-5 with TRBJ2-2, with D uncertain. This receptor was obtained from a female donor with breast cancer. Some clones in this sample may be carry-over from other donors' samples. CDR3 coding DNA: TGTGCCAGCAGTCACTCGACGTCAGGCGCCGGGGAGCTGTTTTTT. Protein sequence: CASSHSTSGAGELFF.